This is a list of T cell receptor beta chains from one sample in a study of blood T cell repertoires in COVID-19. Method: immunoSEQ multiplex PCR; TCRdb's copy keeps in-frame clones and lacks some. This table holds 150,000 to 200,000 clones, approximately 90% found once. The sequencing input was peripheral blood. The receptors were sampled from a man in his forties with active or convalescent COVID-19. The CDR3 runs from the conserved cysteine through the conserved F or W. The order of the fields is J gene, D gene, V gene, clone size, CDR3 protein, CDR3 DNA. D genes are given only for firm matches. Not every row has a clone size; where given, it reads once, few, many or a size class.

J: TRBJ1-1; D: -; V: TRBV29-1; size: -; CDR3: CSAWPAGEWAEAFF; DNA: TGCAGCGCTTGGCCCGCGGGGGAATGGGCTGAAGCTTTCTTT
J: TRBJ2-1; D: -; V: TRBV6-5; size: -; CDR3: CASSYSAGRYYNEQFF; DNA: TGTGCCAGCAGTTACTCGGCCGGGAGATACTACAATGAGCAGTTCTTC
J: TRBJ2-3; D: TRBD2; V: TRBV7-2; size: -; CDR3: CASSLRGREGPTDTQYF; DNA: TGTGCCAGCAGCTTAAGAGGGCGGGAGGGGCCTACAGATACGCAGTATTTT
J: TRBJ2-6; D: -; V: TRBV4-1; size: -; CDR3: CASSQQGQGTGANVLTF; DNA: TGCGCCAGCAGCCAACAGGGGCAGGGAACTGGGGCCAACGTCCTGACTTTC
J: TRBJ2-2; D: TRBD1; V: TRBV28; size: -; CDR3: CASSPRTGTGELFF; DNA: TGTGCCAGCAGTCCAAGGACAGGGACCGGGGAGCTGTTTTTT
J: TRBJ2-7; D: TRBD2; V: TRBV7-9; size: -; CDR3: CASSLVASGAYEQYF; DNA: TGTGCCAGCAGCTTAGTTGCTAGCGGGGCCTACGAGCAGTACTTC
J: TRBJ1-5; D: TRBD1; V: TRBV6-2/TRBV6-3; size: once; CDR3: CASSYSGQGRQPQHF; DNA: TGTGCCAGCAGTTACTCGGGACAGGGAAGACAGCCCCAGCATTTT
J: TRBJ2-1; D: -; V: TRBV7-2; size: -; CDR3: CASSLSGTYNEQFF; DNA: TGTGCCAGCAGCTTATCAGGGACCTACAATGAGCAGTTCTTC
J: TRBJ2-2; D: TRBD1; V: TRBV5-1; size: -; CDR3: CASSSLTGVIAGELFF; DNA: TGCGCCAGCAGCTCTTTGACAGGGGTCATTGCCGGGGAGCTGTTTTTT
J: TRBJ1-1; D: -; V: TRBV6-6; size: -; CDR3: CASSPTTANTEAFF; DNA: TGTGCCAGCAGTCCTACCACAGCGAACACTGAAGCTTTCTTT
J: TRBJ1-1; D: TRBD1; V: TRBV30; size: -; CDR3: CAWRGRQGNTEAFF; DNA: TGTGCCTGGAGAGGTCGACAGGGGAACACTGAAGCTTTCTTT
J: TRBJ2-3; D: TRBD1; V: TRBV30; size: -; CDR3: CAWSPMGQASRDTQYF; DNA: TGTGCCTGGAGTCCGATGGGACAGGCCTCGAGAGATACGCAGTATTTT
J: TRBJ2-2; D: -; V: TRBV10-3; size: -; CDR3: CAIRGWTENTGELFF; DNA: TGTGCCATCAGGGGGTGGACAGAAAACACCGGGGAGCTGTTTTTT
J: TRBJ2-5; D: TRBD2; V: TRBV19; size: -; CDR3: CASSISAGGETQYF; DNA: TGTGCCAGTAGTATTTCGGCGGGGGGAGAGACCCAGTACTTC
J: TRBJ1-3; D: TRBD1; V: TRBV10-3; size: -; CDR3: CAISLPGGTGVGNTIYF; DNA: TGTGCCATCAGCCTCCCCGGCGGGACAGGGGTAGGAAACACCATATATTTT
J: TRBJ2-7; D: -; V: TRBV5-6; size: -; CDR3: CASSPRGGYEQYF; DNA: TGTGCCAGCAGCCCGAGGGGGGGTTACGAGCAGTACTTC